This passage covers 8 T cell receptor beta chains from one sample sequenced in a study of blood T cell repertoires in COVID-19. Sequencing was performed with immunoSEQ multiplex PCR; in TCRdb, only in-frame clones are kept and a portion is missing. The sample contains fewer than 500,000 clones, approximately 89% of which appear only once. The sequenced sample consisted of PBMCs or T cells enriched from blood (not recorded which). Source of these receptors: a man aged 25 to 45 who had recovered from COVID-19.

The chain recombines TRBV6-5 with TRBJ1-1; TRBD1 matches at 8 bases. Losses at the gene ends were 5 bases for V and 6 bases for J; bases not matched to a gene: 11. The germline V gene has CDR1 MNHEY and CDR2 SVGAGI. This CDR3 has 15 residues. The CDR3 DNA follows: TGTGCCAGCAGTAATCAGGACAGGGAGGCGTCTGAAGCTTTCTTT. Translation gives CASSNQDREASEAFF.

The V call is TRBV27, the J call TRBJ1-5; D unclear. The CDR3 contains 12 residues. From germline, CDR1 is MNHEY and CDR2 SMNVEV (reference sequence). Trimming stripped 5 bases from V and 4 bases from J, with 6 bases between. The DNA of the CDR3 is TGTGCCAGCAGTCCTACTAATCAGCCCCAGCATTTT. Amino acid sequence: CASSPTNQPQHF.

The CDR3 DNA sequence: TGTGCCAGCAGCTTCGCCAATTCCGGGGTCAGAGAAAAACTGTTTTTT. It translates to CASSFANSGVREKLFF. V is TRBV7-9 and J is TRBJ1-4; D uncertain. V lost 3 bases and J 8 bases, leaving 19 bases between the germline ends. CDR3 length: 16 residues. The germline gives CDR1 SEHNR, CDR2 FQNEAQ (reference sequence).

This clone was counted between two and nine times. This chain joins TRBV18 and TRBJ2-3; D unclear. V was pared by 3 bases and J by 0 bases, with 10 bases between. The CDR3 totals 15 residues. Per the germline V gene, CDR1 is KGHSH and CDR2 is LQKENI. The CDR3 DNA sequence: TGTGCCAGCTCACCCCTGACTGGAAGCACAGATACGCAGTATTTT. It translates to CASSPLTGSTDTQYF.

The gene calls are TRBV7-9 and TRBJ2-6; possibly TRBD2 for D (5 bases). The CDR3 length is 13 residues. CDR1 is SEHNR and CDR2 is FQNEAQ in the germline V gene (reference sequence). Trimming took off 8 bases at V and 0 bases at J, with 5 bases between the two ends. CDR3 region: CASEGSGANVLTF. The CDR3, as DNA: TGTGCCAGCGAGGGCTCTGGGGCCAACGTCCTGACTTTC.

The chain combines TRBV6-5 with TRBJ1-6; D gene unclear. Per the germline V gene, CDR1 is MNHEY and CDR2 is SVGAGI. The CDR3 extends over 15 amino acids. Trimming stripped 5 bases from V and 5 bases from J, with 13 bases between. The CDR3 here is CASSPTKNNNSPLHF. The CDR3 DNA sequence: TGTGCCAGCAGTCCAACCAAAAACAATAATTCACCCCTCCACTTT.

The DNA for the CDR3 is TGTGCCAGCAGCTTAGTCGGAGGGGGCGCGGCTGGGGCCAACGTCCTGACTTTC. As protein: CASSLVGGGAAGANVLTF. The chain recombines TRBV7-2 with TRBJ2-6, with D perhaps TRBD1 (7 bases). CDR1 and CDR2 (germline): SGHTA, FQGNSA. The V end lost 1 base, the J end lost 2 bases, and 15 bases lay between the germline ends. The CDR3 spans 18 residues.

In nucleotides, the CDR3 is TGTGCCAGCAGTTACAGGGGGCGGGAAACTGAAGCTTTCTTT. Protein product: CASSYRGRETEAFF. The chain joins TRBV6-2 or TRBV6-3 to TRBJ1-1; 7 nucleotides agree with TRBD1. Germline V lookup: CDR1 MNHEY, CDR2 SVGEGT. There are 14 residues in the CDR3. V lost 2 bases to trimming and J lost 5 bases; unmatched junction nucleotides: 5.